The sequence of this TCR beta chain was determined in a study of cytomegalovirus exposure and HLA in healthy donors. V was pared by 8 bases and J by 0 bases, with 2 bases of the junction left unmatched. The CDR3 totals 14 residues. Looked up from germline, CDR1 is SNHLY and CDR2 is FYNNEI. Use of 60 Vbeta and 13 Jbeta primers characterized the PCR. The method was immunoSEQ multiplex PCR; TCRdb's version includes in-frame clones alone and lacks a portion of them. The sample lists fewer than 200,000 clones; 77% were seen once. V usage is TRBV2 and J usage is TRBJ2-3, with 10 bases fitting TRBD2. The clonotype originates from a male donor in good health and CMV-seropositive. The sequencing sample was made of PBMCs. CDR3 DNA: TGTGCCAGCCTAGCGGGGGATAGCACAGATACGCAGTATTTT. Its translation: CASLAGDSTDTQYF.